The next 21 T cell receptor beta chains were all read from a single sample in a study of T cells in localized non-small cell lung cancer. TCRdb keeps only in-frame clones here, not all; method: immunoSEQ multiplex PCR. The sample lists roughly 61,000 clones; 80% to 90% were seen once. Material: PBMCs, obtained before any cancer treatment. The origin of the receptors is a man aged 40 to 69 with stage II lung adenocarcinoma.

V usage is TRBV7-3 and J usage is TRBJ2-3; no firm D call. CDR1 SGHTA and CDR2 FQGTGA come from the germline V gene. V lost 1 base and J 4 bases, leaving 12 bases between the germline ends. The CDR3 is made up of 15 amino acids. The CDR3: CASSLRGGVADTQYF. Here the CDR3 DNA reads TGTGCCAGCAGCTTAAGGGGTGGGGTGGCAGATACGCAGTATTTT.

V and J are TRBV28 and TRBJ2-1; D gene ambiguous. Germline CDR1 MDHEN, CDR2 SYDVKM. This CDR3 spans 17 amino acids. With 8 bases removed from V and 5 bases from J, the gap between germline ends came to 25 bases. CDR3 sequence: CASRLTTAFRRNNEQFF. As DNA, the CDR3 is TGTGCCAGCCGGCTGACAACAGCCTTTCGGCGGAACAATGAGCAGTTCTTC.

This clone was found many times. The chain employs TRBV9 and TRBJ1-2, with D perhaps TRBD1 (5 bases). The V gene's germline CDR1 is SGDLS and CDR2 YYNGEE. Trimming stripped 3 bases from V and 7 bases from J, with 22 bases between. The CDR3 has 16 amino acids. CDR3 bases: TGTGCCAGCAGCGCCCAAGGGACGGCCGGGGGTAGTGGCTACACCTTC. Translation gives CASSAQGTAGGSGYTF.

The rearrangement joins TRBV5-1 to TRBJ1-1, with unresolved D. The CDR3 contains 13 residues. V was clipped by 4 bases and J by 0 bases, with 7 bases between them. The germline V gene encodes CDR1 SGHRS and CDR2 YFSETQ. CDR3 loop: CASSALMNTEAFF. Written as DNA, the CDR3 is TGCGCCAGCAGCGCCCTCATGAACACTGAAGCTTTCTTT.

CDR3 coding DNA: TGTGCCAGTAGTATAATCAGAACTTCCTACAATGAGCAGTTCTTC. The encoded protein is CASSIIRTSYNEQFF. The chain uses TRBV19 and TRBJ2-1; D ambiguous. Trimming shortened V by 2 bases and J by 1 base, and 9 bases separated the two germline ends. In germline, CDR1 is LNHDA, CDR2 SQIVND (reference sequence). The CDR3 has 15 amino acids.

This rearrangement joins TRBV7-3 to TRBJ2-3, with 7 nucleotides matching TRBD1. V lost 4 bases to trimming and J lost 1 base; unmatched junction nucleotides: 2. There are 14 residues in the CDR3. Germline V lookup: CDR1 SGHTA, CDR2 FQGTGA. The CDR3 is CASSSTGRTDTQYF. The DNA of the CDR3 is TGTGCCAGCAGCTCGACAGGGCGCACAGATACGCAGTATTTT.

This rearrangement joins TRBV10-3 to TRBJ2-1, with 8 bases that match TRBD2. Trimming removed 7 bases from V and 7 bases from J; junction bases left unmatched: 9. Per the germline V gene, CDR1 is ENHRY and CDR2 is SYGVKD. The CDR3 consists of 14 residues. The CDR3 region is CAITPDRGGNEQFF. DNA for the CDR3: TGTGCCATCACCCCCGACCGGGGGGGGAATGAGCAGTTCTTC.

This clone was detected ten times or more. J is TRBJ1-5 and V is TRBV6-1; 8 nucleotides match TRBD1. There are 14 residues in the CDR3. V shed 4 bases and J 7 bases; nucleotides not matched to a gene: 6. From germline, CDR1 is MNHNS and CDR2 SASEGT. CDR3: CASSVDRAAQPQHF. The CDR3 region has the DNA TGTGCCAGCAGTGTGGACAGGGCGGCGCAGCCCCAGCATTTT.

The V gene is TRBV2, the J gene TRBJ2-3, with D perhaps TRBD2 (6 bases). V was trimmed by 6 bases and J by 1 base, leaving 11 bases between them. This CDR3 contains 14 residues. The germline CDR1 and CDR2 sequences are SNHLY and FYNNEI. The CDR3 protein is CASRLAEGTDTQYF. Here the CDR3 DNA reads TGTGCCAGCAGGTTAGCGGAGGGCACAGATACGCAGTATTTT.

J is TRBJ2-1 and V is TRBV15; perhaps TRBD2 as D (6 bases). CDR1 and CDR2 from the germline V gene are LNHNV and YYDKDF (reference sequence). The CDR3 is 13 amino acids. V gave up 0 bases and J gave up 7 bases, with 7 bases separating them. CDR3 loop: CATSRDRENEQFF. CDR3 nucleotides: TGTGCCACCAGCAGAGATCGGGAGAATGAGCAGTTCTTC.

The CDR3 region is CASSTGSGNQPQHF. The CDR3 DNA reads as TGTGCCAGCAGTACAGGGTCGGGCAATCAGCCCCAGCATTTT. V and J are TRBV28 and TRBJ1-5, with D tentatively TRBD1 (6 bases). The V gene's germline CDR1 is MDHEN and CDR2 SYDVKM. The CDR3 spans 14 residues. The ends were cut back, 5 bases at V and 2 bases at J, with 10 bases in the middle.

This chain connects TRBV9 to TRBJ1-1, with D possibly TRBD1 on 5 matching bases. The CDR3 has 15 residues. V lost 0 bases to trimming and J lost 1 base, with 10 bases between them. Looked up from germline, CDR1 is SGDLS and CDR2 is YYNGEE. As DNA, the CDR3 is TGTGCCAGCAGCGTAGCAGGGATTAAGAACACTGAAGCTTTCTTT. This encodes CASSVAGIKNTEAFF. The full variable domain, completed using reference TRBV9 and TRBJ1-1, is DSGVTQTPKHLITATGQRVTLRCSPRSGDLSVYWYQQSLDQGLQFLIQYYNGEERAKGNILERFSAQQFPDLHSELNLSSLELGDSALYFCASSVAGIKNTEAFFGQGTRLTVV.

The chain uses TRBV7-3 and TRBJ2-3, with D perhaps matching TRBD2 (7 bases). Germline V gene lookup returns CDR1 SGHTA and CDR2 FQGTGA. Trimming cost V 1 base and J 7 bases, with 18 bases left between them. CDR3 length equals 16 residues. CDR3 DNA: TGTGCCAGCAGCTTAAACCGGGGGGCAGGGCGGAATACGCAGTATTTT. Translating it yields CASSLNRGAGRNTQYF.

The chain recombines TRBV6-5 with TRBJ2-6, with a weak D call TRBD2 (5 bases). V shed 2 bases and J shed 0 bases, with 8 bases lying between them. The CDR3 extends over 16 amino acids. The germline CDR1 and CDR2 sequences are MNHEY and SVGAGI. This CDR3 is CASSYERPSGANVLTF. CDR3 bases: TGTGCCAGCAGTTACGAGCGGCCCTCTGGGGCCAACGTCCTGACTTTC.

This clone was observed a single time. The V and J genes are TRBV19 and TRBJ1-2, with D uncertain. The germline V gene has CDR1 LNHDA and CDR2 SQIVND (reference sequence). This CDR3 region has 12 residues. The V and J ends lost 11 bases and 5 bases respectively, with 15 bases between them. CDR3 loop: CAGRRADYGYTF. The CDR3 DNA follows: TGTGCCGGCCGTCGGGCTGATTATGGCTACACCTTC.

This clone was counted only a few times. The chain recombines TRBV7-9 with TRBJ2-1, with a possible D match to TRBD1 (5 bases). Germline V gives CDR1 SEHNR, CDR2 FQNEAQ (reference sequence). The V end was cut by 5 bases, the J end by 0 bases, with 14 bases between. There are 16 residues in the CDR3. The CDR3: CASSQRGGSSYNEQFF. CDR3 nucleotides: TGTGCCAGCAGCCAAAGGGGCGGAAGCTCCTACAATGAGCAGTTCTTC.

This chain uses TRBV27 with TRBJ2-5; 7 bases agree with TRBD1. V was clipped by 5 bases and J by 5 bases; unmatched bases: 5. This CDR3 is 13 amino acids long. Germline V gene data show CDR1 as MNHEY and CDR2 as SMNVEV (reference sequence). The CDR3 here is CASSRQGGETQYF. The DNA for the CDR3 is TGTGCCAGCAGTCGACAGGGTGGGGAGACCCAGTACTTC.

This chain connects TRBV5-6 to TRBJ2-2; D remains unclear. The CDR3 totals 15 residues. V lost 0 bases and J lost 6, with 12 bases in between. The germline gives CDR1 SGHDT, CDR2 YYEEEE. The CDR3 loop is CASSLVGREAGELFF. In DNA form, the CDR3 reads TGTGCCAGCAGCTTGGTAGGACGAGAGGCCGGGGAGCTGTTTTTT.

The chain combines TRBV9 with TRBJ2-3; TRBD2 matches 8 bases. The CDR3 totals 16 residues. The germline V gene encodes CDR1 SGDLS and CDR2 YYNGEE. After removal of 3 bases from V and 6 bases from J, the junction contained 12 bases not matched to a gene. The CDR3 DNA sequence: TGTGCCAGCAGCGCCCAACTAGCGGCCTTGATTGATACGCAGTATTTT. It translates to CASSAQLAALIDTQYF.

The V and J genes are TRBV9 and TRBJ1-3; D unresolved. Germline CDR1 is SGDLS and CDR2 is YYNGEE. The CDR3 covers 14 residues. V lost 3 bases, J lost 0 bases, and 7 bases lay in between. CDR3 in DNA: TGTGCCAGCAGCGCAATCAGCTCTGGAAACACCATATATTTT. Amino acid sequence: CASSAISSGNTIYF.

This clone showed up just a few times. V is TRBV30 and J is TRBJ1-1; a weak D match, TRBD1 (5 bases). V was clipped by 0 bases and J by 1 base, with 6 bases between them. CDR1 and CDR2 from the germline V gene are GTSNPN and SVGIG (reference sequence). CDR3 length: 13 residues. CDR3 sequence: CAWSVQENTEAFF. The CDR3 DNA reads as TGTGCCTGGAGTGTACAGGAGAACACTGAAGCTTTCTTT. The entire variable domain, with the rest obtained from reference TRBV30 and TRBJ1-1, is as follows: SQTIHQWPATLVQPVGSPLSLECTVEGTSNPNLYWYRQAAGRGLQLLFYSVGIGQISSEVPQNLSASRPQDRQFILSSKKLLLSDSGFYLCAWSVQENTEAFFGQGTRLTVV.